What follows is one T cell receptor beta chain and its context. Its antigen has not been determined. It has no much larger one-base neighbor in the sample; base qualities were not kept. In the ophthalmopathy patients, disease was moderately to severely active, with a Clinical Activity Score of 3 or more, a NOSPECS grade of 4 or more, and a duration of less than 3 months. Any patient with an uncontrolled infection, another autoimmune disease, pregnancy or lactation was excluded. Clinical symptoms, serum thyroxine and TRAb, thyroid ultrasound, and orbital computed tomography formed the basis for the diagnoses. Ficoll-Paque density gradient centrifugation was used to isolate PBMCs from 9.5 to 10 ml of fresh peripheral blood. Total RNA was extracted using Trizol reagent, and RNA quality was assessed on an Agilent 2100 Bioanalyzer. Amplification of TCR beta CDR3 regions was carried out from RNA transcripts. For the first round of RT-PCR on the TCR CDR3, the HTBI primer set was used together with the Qiagen OneStep RT-PCR kit. Libraries were constructed in a second round of multiplex PCR, after which size selection and purification were carried out. Sequencing of the libraries was done on an Illumina HiSeq2000 using paired-end 100 bp reads. From the authors' description of their analysis: SOAPnuke was used to process the raw data, removing reads that contained adapters or uncalled bases, had a mean Phred below 15, or lacked an exact match to the constant primer or identifier. COPE v1.2.5 was used to merge high-quality paired reads, and clonotypes were defined as unique nucleotide sequences. Clonotypes were aligned to IMGT TRBV, TRBD and TRBJ reference segments using MiTCR v1.1. The analysis included only V-J combinations with a frequency above 0.0001, which together covered around 99% of the repertoires. A TCS score was defined as the ratio of F50 (clonal expansion) to E x V (chaos), with BLOSUM62-based TCRdist applied between CDR3 peptides within each V-J. Welch's t-statistics and random forest reduced roughly 500 V-J features to some 14, which were used in a naive Bayes classifier (R e1071). The public reads were run again by TCRdb, first through fastp at Q25 and then through MiXCR, and only productive beta chains were kept. Rows are combined by CDR3 protein, so each entry shows the most common genes and DNA. The V and J calls, along with clone size, are taken from TCRdb and not from the paper's own processing. Within this sample are 400,000 to 550,000 distinct CDR3 sequences, with around 22% of them counted one time only. In total, the top ten clones hold around 11% of the sample.

This sample was taken from a study of T cells in Graves' hyperthyroidism and ophthalmopathy (dated 2019 in TCRdb). In the study overall: Peripheral blood samples were taken at the time of initial diagnosis, prior to any treatment. To identify TCR V-J signatures that set the groups apart, the researchers used a discovery cohort of more than 95 patients, made up of roughly 45 with Graves' ophthalmopathy and 55 to 65 with stable Graves' hyperthyroidism. An independent validation cohort of around 19 hyperthyroidism patients and about 15 patients who later progressed to ophthalmopathy tested prospective prediction of ophthalmopathy. The approximately 100 discovery patients were divided at random into training and test sets in a 7:3 ratio. In addition, the study compared T-cell repertoires in thyroid tissue and in blood from six Graves' hyperthyroidism patients. After sampling, hyperthyroidism patients received methimazole starting at 30 mg daily, and ophthalmopathy patients received high-dose intravenous methylprednisolone. TCR Vbeta CDR3 sequencing of 135 peripheral blood samples (roughly 41 ophthalmopathy, 75 to 80 hyperthyroidism and roughly 17 progressor patients) is reported in the paper.

Broader findings and caveats from the paper: In validation, progression to ophthalmopathy was predicted by the model with roughly 71% sensitivity and nearly 75% specificity, a median of about 6 months before onset. Most expanded thyroid clonotypes (frequency above 0.001) were also detected in blood, suggesting blood repertoires may reflect thyroid immune responses. Ophthalmopathy was separated from stable hyperthyroidism by a 13 V-J signature model, with approximately 90% sensitivity and 81% to 82% specificity obtained in cross-validation and 80%/75% obtained in testing. No statistical method was used to fix the sample size in advance, and group allocation was not hidden from the investigators.

Its CDR3 holds 18 amino acids, cysteine through phenylalanine. Only the CDR3 part of the read is kept: 54 bases, read in frame from the first base. The germline V gene sets CDR1 to MGHDK and CDR2 to SYGVNS. For this chain, trimming is 6 bases at the V end and 5 bases at the J end, and the number of junction bases without a gene match is 18. The sequence derives from a woman aged 25 to 45 with Graves' ophthalmopathy. Sequences were obtained from blood. The chain is assembled from TRBV25-1 and TRBJ2-5, and 10 junction bases match TRBD1. The nucleotide sequence reads TGTGCCAGCAGCGAGTTACCCGGGACAGGGGTATTTCGGGAGACCCAGTACTTC. Its protein product is CASSELPGTGVFRETQYF.